The 20 T cell receptor beta chains in this list originate from one sample, sequenced in a study of blood T cells in healthy people across ages. The use of a sample-barcoded 5' primer and a J-beta primer mix characterized a second PCR of roughly 6 to 11 cycles. One entry per CDR3 protein results from TCRdb running MiXCR on the 5' RACE reads. The data contain about 570,000 distinct CDR3 sequences, 27% of them seen just once; the ten biggest clones take up approximately 18%. Material for sequencing was blood. These receptors were collected from a woman aged 70 to 79 in good health.

The chain combines TRBV20-1 with TRBJ1-4; no definite D call. Trimming took off 3 bases at V and 6 bases at J, with 11 bases between the two ends. Per germline, CDR1 DFQATT and CDR2 SNEGSKA (reference sequence). The CDR3 has 13 amino acids. CDR3 in amino acids: CSASPPWDEKLFF. The CDR3 DNA sequence: TGCAGTGCTAGCCCACCTTGGGATGAAAAACTGTTTTTT.

The chain has TRBV7-2 and TRBJ1-5; 7 bases agree with TRBD1. The V segment lost 4 bases and the J segment 0 bases; nucleotides outside the gene matches: 6. This CDR3 spans 16 amino acids. Germline CDR1 reads SGHTA; CDR2 reads FQGNSA. The CDR3 sequence: CASSWGQPYSNQPQHF. CDR3 sequence (DNA): TGTGCCAGCAGCTGGGGACAGCCATATAGCAATCAGCCCCAGCATTTT.

This clonotype was counted between two and nine times. J is TRBJ2-5 and V is TRBV29-1; 9 positions agree with TRBD1. The CDR3 runs 15 residues. V was clipped by 4 bases and J by 3 bases; unmatched bases: 9. The germline CDR1 and CDR2 sequences are SQVTM and ANQGSEA. The CDR3 DNA is TGCAGCGTTGCCAATACGGGACAGGGAGAAGAGACCCAGTACTTC. This codes for CSVANTGQGEETQYF.

This clonotype was picked up one time. This chain links TRBV7-2 with TRBJ2-5; 9 nucleotides match TRBD1. Near its end, the DNA agrees better with TRBJ2-1, so the J call may be wrong. The germline V gene encodes CDR1 SGHTA and CDR2 FQGNSA. This CDR3 comprises 12 residues. In DNA form, the CDR3 reads TGTGCCAGCAGGAGGACAGGGGATGAGCAGTTCTTC. This gives the protein CASRRTGDEQFF.

This clonotype showed up just a few times. The J gene is TRBJ1-2, the V gene TRBV5-1; D uncertain. The V gene's germline CDR1 is SGHRS and CDR2 YFSETQ. This CDR3 has 11 residues. V lost 1 base, J lost 6 bases, and 4 bases lay in between. Here the CDR3 DNA reads TGCGCCAGCAGCTTGATGGATGGCTACACCTTC. It translates to CASSLMDGYTF.

The chain carries TRBV20-1 and TRBJ2-5, with D unresolved. The CDR3 runs 12 residues. Trimming pared 4 bases from V and 0 bases from J, leaving 6 bases between. The V gene's germline CDR1 is DFQATT and CDR2 SNEGSKA (reference sequence). The CDR3 region is CSAKLYQETQYF. CDR3 in DNA: TGCAGTGCTAAGCTGTACCAAGAGACCCAGTACTTC.

The CDR3 nucleotides read TGCAGTGCTAGAGTCCAGGGAAAGGCCTACGAGCAGTACTTC. The encoded protein is CSARVQGKAYEQYF. This chain connects TRBV20-1 to TRBJ2-7, with D tentatively TRBD1 (5 bases). Trimming took 1 base from V and 2 from J, leaving 12 bases between them. This CDR3 has 14 amino acids. Germline assignment: CDR1 DFQATT and CDR2 SNEGSKA (reference sequence).

At least ten counts were recorded for this clonotype. The rearrangement links TRBV28 to TRBJ1-6, with TRBD1 identical over 8 bases. The trim removed 6 bases at V and 9 bases at J, leaving 7 bases unmatched. CDR1 is MDHEN, CDR2 SYDVKM, per germline. CDR3 size: 14 residues. The CDR3 spells CASSLGQGGSPLHF. CDR3 in DNA: TGTGCCAGCAGCCTAGGACAGGGTGGTTCACCCCTCCACTTT.

A few counts support this clonotype. This rearrangement joins TRBV20-1 to TRBJ2-3, with 10 bases identical to TRBD1. The CDR3 sequence is 16 residues long. Per the germline V gene, CDR1 is DFQATT and CDR2 is SNEGSKA (reference sequence). V shed 1 base, J shed 4 bases, and the junction held 8 bases outside the gene matches. The CDR3, as DNA: TGCAGTGCTAGAGGCGCCCGGGACAGGGGTGCAGATACGCAGTATTTT. It codes for CSARGARDRGADTQYF.

The chain joins TRBV7-2 to TRBJ2-1; 10 nucleotides agree with TRBD1. After removal of 8 bases from V and 9 bases from J, the junction contained 10 bases not matched to a gene. Germline-derived CDR1 and CDR2 are SGHTA and FQGNSA. This CDR3 has 14 amino acids. CDR3 bases: TGTGCCAGCTCCCTCTATGGACAGGGGGGTGAGCAGTTCTTC. It is translated as CASSLYGQGGEQFF.

The chain is built from TRBV15 and TRBJ2-1, with 7 bases matching TRBD2. Germline CDR1 reads LNHNV; CDR2 reads YYDKDF (reference sequence). V dropped 0 bases and J dropped 0; count of bases not matched to a gene: 8. The CDR3 spans 18 residues. In DNA form, the CDR3 reads TGTGCCACCAGCAGAGATTATGCGGGAGATCTCTCCTACAATGAGCAGTTCTTC. Encoded protein: CATSRDYAGDLSYNEQFF.

The chain couples TRBV12-3 or TRBV12-4 to TRBJ1-1, with 8 bases matching TRBD1. The trim removed 4 bases at V and 8 bases at J, leaving 6 bases unmatched. This CDR3 region has 13 residues. The CDR3 reads CASSSGQGEEAFF. In nucleotides, the CDR3 is TGTGCCAGCAGTTCCGGACAGGGTGAAGAAGCTTTCTTT.

This chain connects TRBV6-2 or TRBV6-3 to TRBJ2-5; 9 positions agree with TRBD1. This CDR3 spans 16 amino acids. Germline CDR1 MNHEY, CDR2 SVGEGT. V shed 3 bases and J 5 bases; nucleotides not matched to a gene: 10. The CDR3 spells CASSYRGPGTGETQYF. DNA for the CDR3: TGTGCCAGCAGTTATAGGGGGCCCGGGACAGGGGAGACCCAGTACTTC.

The chain recombines TRBV19 with TRBJ2-7; 7 bases fit TRBD2. This CDR3 contains 14 residues. The germline gives CDR1 LNHDA, CDR2 SQIVND (reference sequence). With V trimmed by 7 bases and J by 0 bases, 6 bases remained unmatched. CDR3 amino acids: CASKWRDYSYEQYF. The CDR3 DNA reads as TGTGCCAGTAAGTGGAGGGACTACTCCTACGAGCAGTACTTC. The full variable domain, rest sourced from reference TRBV19 and TRBJ2-7, is DGGITQSPKYLFRKEGQNVTLSCEQNLNHDAMYWYRQDPGQGLRLIYYSQIVNDFQKGDIAEGYSVSREKKESFPLTVTSAQKNPTAFYLCASKWRDYSYEQYFGPGTRLTVT.

This clonotype has a count of ten or more. V and J are TRBV29-1 and TRBJ2-7; D gene uncertain. This CDR3 is built from 10 residues. Trimming took off 0 bases at V and 7 bases at J, with 4 bases between the two ends. Germline V gene sequence: CDR1 SQVTM, CDR2 ANQGSEA. CDR3 sequence reads: CSVEEGEQYF. CDR3 in DNA: TGCAGCGTTGAAGAAGGAGAGCAGTACTTC.

The chain combines TRBV5-1 with TRBJ1-4, with 9 bases fitting TRBD1. Germline CDR1 is SGHRS and CDR2 is YFSETQ. This CDR3 spans 15 amino acids. After removal of 1 base from V and 6 bases from J, the junction contained 4 bases not matched to a gene. The CDR3 spells CASSLHGTGYEKLFF. CDR3 nucleotide sequence: TGCGCCAGCAGCTTGCACGGGACAGGGTATGAAAAACTGTTTTTT.

The rearrangement uses TRBV20-1 and TRBJ2-3, with TRBD2 identical over 11 bases. Germline CDR1 DFQATT, CDR2 SNEGSKA (reference sequence). The CDR3 is made up of 17 amino acids. After removal of 2 bases from V and 3 bases from J, the junction contained 10 bases not matched to a gene. CDR3 sequence (DNA): TGCAGTGCTAGAAATAGCGGGGGGGCGGGTTCGACAGATACGCAGTATTTT. Translated, it gives CSARNSGGAGSTDTQYF.

This clonotype was found many times. The chain has TRBV4-3 and TRBJ2-5; 9 nucleotides align to TRBD2. Looked up from germline, CDR1 is LGHNA and CDR2 is YSLEER. The CDR3 is 16 amino acids. V lost 3 bases and J lost 5; bases outside the gene matches: 10. Here the CDR3 DNA reads TGCGCCAGCAGCCAGGGTGCCGCGGGAGGGGTGGAGACCCAGTACTTC. Translation: CASSQGAAGGVETQYF.

This chain links TRBV5-1 with TRBJ2-4, with D perhaps matching TRBD1 (6 bases). The CDR3 extends over 14 amino acids. Looked up from germline, CDR1 is SGHRS and CDR2 is YFSETQ. V was clipped by 0 bases and J by 3 bases, with 7 bases between them. The CDR3 loop reads CASSLEGGKNIQYF. In DNA, the CDR3 is TGCGCCAGCAGCTTGGAAGGGGGCAAAAACATTCAGTACTTC.

J is TRBJ2-5 and V is TRBV6-8; possible D gene TRBD2, 5 bases. The length of the CDR3 is 14 residues. From germline, CDR1 is MNHGY and CDR2 SAAAGT. Deletions cut 0 bases from V and 2 bases from J, with 7 bases between. The CDR3 DNA is TGTGCCAGCAGTTACTCACGGGGACAAGAGACCCAGTACTTC. This translates into CASSYSRGQETQYF.